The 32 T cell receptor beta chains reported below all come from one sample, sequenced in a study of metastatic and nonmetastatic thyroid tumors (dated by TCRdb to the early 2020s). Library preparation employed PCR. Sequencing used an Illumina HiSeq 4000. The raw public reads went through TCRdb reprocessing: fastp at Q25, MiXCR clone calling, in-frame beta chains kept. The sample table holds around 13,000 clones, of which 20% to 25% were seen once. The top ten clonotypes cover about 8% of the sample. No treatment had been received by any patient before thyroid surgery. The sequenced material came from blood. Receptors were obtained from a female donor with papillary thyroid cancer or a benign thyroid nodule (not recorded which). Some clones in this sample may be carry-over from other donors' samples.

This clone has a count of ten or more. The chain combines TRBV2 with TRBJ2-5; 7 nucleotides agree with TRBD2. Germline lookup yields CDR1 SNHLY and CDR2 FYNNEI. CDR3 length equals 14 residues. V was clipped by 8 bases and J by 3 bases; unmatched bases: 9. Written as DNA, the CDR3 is TGTGCCAGCGGGGGGGGAGGGCCAGAAGAGACCCAGTACTTC. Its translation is CASGGGGPEETQYF.

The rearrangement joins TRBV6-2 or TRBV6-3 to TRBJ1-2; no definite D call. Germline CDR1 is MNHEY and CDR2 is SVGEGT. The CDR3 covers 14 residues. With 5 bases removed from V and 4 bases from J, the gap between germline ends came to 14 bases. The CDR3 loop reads CASSPLGTAYGYTF. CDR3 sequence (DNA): TGTGCCAGCAGTCCCTTGGGTACCGCCTATGGCTACACCTTC.

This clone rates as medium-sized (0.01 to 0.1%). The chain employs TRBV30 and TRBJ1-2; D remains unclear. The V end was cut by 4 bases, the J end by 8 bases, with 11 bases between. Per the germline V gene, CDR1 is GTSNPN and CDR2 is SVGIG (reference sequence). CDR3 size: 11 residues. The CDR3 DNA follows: TGTGCCTGGAACGGAGGGTGGGGCTACACCTTC. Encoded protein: CAWNGGWGYTF.

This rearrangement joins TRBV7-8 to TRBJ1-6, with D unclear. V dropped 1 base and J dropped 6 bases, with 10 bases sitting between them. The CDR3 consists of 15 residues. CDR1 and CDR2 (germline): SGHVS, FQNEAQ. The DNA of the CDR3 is TGTGCCAGCAGCTTAGGTGTGGGAGGTAATTCACCCCTCCACTTT. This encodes CASSLGVGGNSPLHF.

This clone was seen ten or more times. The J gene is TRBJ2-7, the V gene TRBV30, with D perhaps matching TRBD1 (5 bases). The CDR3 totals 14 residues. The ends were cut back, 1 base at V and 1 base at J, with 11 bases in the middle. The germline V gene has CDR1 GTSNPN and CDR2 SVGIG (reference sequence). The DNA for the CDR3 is TGTGCCTGGAGTGAGCCAGGGTTATCCTACGAGCAGTACTTC. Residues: CAWSEPGLSYEQYF.

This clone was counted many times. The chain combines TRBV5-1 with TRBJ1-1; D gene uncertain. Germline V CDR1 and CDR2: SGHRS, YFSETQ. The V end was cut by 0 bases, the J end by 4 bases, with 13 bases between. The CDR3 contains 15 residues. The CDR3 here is CASSLVMGAGTEAFF. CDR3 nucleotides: TGCGCCAGCAGCTTGGTTATGGGCGCAGGCACTGAAGCTTTCTTT. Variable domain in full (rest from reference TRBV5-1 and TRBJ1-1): KAGVTQTPRYLIKTRGQQVTLSCSPISGHRSVSWYQQTPGQGLQFLFEYFSETQRNKGNFPGRFSGRQFSNSRSEMNVSTLELGDSALYLCASSLVMGAGTEAFFGQGTRLTVV.

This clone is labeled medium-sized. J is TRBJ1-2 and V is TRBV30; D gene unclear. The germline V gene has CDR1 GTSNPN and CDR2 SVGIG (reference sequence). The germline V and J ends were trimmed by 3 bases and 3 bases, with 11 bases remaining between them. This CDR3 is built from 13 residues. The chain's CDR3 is CAWRATADYGYTF. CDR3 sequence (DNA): TGTGCCTGGAGGGCCACGGCGGACTATGGCTACACCTTC.

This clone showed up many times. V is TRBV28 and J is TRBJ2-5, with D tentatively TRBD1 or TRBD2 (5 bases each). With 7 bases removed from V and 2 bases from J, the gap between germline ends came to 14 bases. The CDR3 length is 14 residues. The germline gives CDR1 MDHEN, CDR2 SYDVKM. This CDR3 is CASKYSGPQETQYF. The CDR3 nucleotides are TGTGCCAGCAAGTATTCGGGGCCACAAGAGACCCAGTACTTC.

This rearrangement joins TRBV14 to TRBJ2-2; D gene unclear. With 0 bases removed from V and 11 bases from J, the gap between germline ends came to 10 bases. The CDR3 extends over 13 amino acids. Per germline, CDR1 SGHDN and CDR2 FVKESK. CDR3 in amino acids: CASSQDFGLELFF. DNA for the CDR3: TGTGCCAGCAGCCAAGATTTTGGTTTAGAGCTGTTTTTT.

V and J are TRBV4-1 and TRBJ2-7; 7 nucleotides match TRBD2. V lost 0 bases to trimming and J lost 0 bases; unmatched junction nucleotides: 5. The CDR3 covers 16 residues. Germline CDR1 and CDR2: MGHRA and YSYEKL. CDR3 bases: TGCGCCAGCAGCCAAGATTCTAGCGGCTCCTCCTACGAGCAGTACTTC. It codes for CASSQDSSGSSYEQYF.

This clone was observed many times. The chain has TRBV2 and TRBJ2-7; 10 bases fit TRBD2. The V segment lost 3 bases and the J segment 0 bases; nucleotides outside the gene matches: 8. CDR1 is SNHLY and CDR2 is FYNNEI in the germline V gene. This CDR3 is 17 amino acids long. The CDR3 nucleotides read TGTGCCAGCAGTGACCTATCAACTAGCGGGGTCTCCTACGAGCAGTACTTC. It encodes CASSDLSTSGVSYEQYF.

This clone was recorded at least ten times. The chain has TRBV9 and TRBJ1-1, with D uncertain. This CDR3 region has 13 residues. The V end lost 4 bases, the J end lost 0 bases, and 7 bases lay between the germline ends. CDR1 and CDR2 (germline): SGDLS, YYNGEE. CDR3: CASSPRMNTEAFF. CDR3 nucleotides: TGTGCCAGCAGCCCCCGGATGAACACTGAAGCTTTCTTT.

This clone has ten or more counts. CDR3 sequence (DNA): TGCGCCAGCAGCTTGTGGAGGGCTAACGCCGGGGAGCTGTTTTTT. Its translation: CASSLWRANAGELFF. The chain joins TRBV5-1 to TRBJ2-2; D might be TRBD2 (6 bases). Germline V gene lookup returns CDR1 SGHRS and CDR2 YFSETQ. V shed 1 base and J shed 6 bases, with 13 bases lying between them. The CDR3 runs to 15 residues.

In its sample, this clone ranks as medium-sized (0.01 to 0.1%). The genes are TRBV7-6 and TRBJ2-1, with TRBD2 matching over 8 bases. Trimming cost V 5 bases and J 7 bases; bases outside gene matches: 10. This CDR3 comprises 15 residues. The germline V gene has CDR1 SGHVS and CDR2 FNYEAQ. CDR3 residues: CASSLLAEAPNEQFF. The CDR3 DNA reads TGTGCCAGCAGCCTACTAGCGGAGGCCCCAAATGAGCAGTTCTTC.

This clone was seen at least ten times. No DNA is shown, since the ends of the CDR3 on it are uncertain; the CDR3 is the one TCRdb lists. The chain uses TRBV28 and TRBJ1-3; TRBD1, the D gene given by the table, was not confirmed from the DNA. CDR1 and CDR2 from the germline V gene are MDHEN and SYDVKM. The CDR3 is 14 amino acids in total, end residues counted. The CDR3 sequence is CAGTEWGTGNTIYF.

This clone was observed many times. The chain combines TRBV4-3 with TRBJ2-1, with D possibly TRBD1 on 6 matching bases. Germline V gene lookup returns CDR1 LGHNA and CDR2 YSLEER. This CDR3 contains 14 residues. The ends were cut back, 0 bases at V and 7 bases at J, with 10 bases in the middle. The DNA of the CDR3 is TGCGCCAGCAGCCAAGATCAGGGGATAAATGAGCAGTTCTTC. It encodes CASSQDQGINEQFF.

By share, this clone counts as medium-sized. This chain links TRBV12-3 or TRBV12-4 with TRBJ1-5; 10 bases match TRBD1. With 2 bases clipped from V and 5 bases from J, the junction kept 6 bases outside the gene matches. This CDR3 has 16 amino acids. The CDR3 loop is CASSLRTGGPDQPQHF. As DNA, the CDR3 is TGTGCCAGCAGTTTACGGACAGGGGGTCCAGATCAGCCCCAGCATTTT.

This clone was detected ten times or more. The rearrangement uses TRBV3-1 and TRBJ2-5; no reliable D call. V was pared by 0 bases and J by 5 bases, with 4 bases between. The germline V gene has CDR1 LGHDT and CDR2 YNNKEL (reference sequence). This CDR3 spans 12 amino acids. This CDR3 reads CASSQDGETQYF. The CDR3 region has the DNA TGTGCCAGCAGCCAAGATGGGGAGACCCAGTACTTC.

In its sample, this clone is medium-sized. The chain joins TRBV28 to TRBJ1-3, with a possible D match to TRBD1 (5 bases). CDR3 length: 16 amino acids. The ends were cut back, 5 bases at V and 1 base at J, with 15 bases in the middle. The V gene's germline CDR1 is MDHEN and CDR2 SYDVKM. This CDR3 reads CASSLRQGRSGNTIYF. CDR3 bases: TGTGCCAGCAGTCTACGGCAGGGACGGTCTGGAAACACCATATATTTT.

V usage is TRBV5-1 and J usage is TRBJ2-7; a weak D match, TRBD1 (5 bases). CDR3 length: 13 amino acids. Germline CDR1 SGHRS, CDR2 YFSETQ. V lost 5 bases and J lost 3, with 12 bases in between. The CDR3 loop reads CASRPDSYYEQYF. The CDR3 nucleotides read TGCGCCAGCAGACCCGACAGTTACTACGAGCAGTACTTC. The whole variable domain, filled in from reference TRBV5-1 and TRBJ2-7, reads KAGVTQTPRYLIKTRGQQVTLSCSPISGHRSVSWYQQTPGQGLQFLFEYFSETQRNKGNFPGRFSGRQFSNSRSEMNVSTLELGDSALYLCASRPDSYYEQYFGPGTRLTVT.

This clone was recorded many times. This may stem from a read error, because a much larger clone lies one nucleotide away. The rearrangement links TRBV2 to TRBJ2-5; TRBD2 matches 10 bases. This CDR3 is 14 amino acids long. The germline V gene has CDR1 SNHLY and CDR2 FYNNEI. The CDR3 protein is CASREAGGSGTQYF. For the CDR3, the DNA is TGTGCCAGCAGAGAAGCGGGGGGGAGCGGGACCCAGTACTTC.

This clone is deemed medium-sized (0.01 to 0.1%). The CDR3 protein is CASSSTGLNTEAFF. The CDR3 bases are TGCGCCAGCAGCTCGACAGGGCTGAACACTGAAGCTTTCTTT. The chain carries TRBV5-1 and TRBJ1-1, with 7 bases that match TRBD1. The CDR3 sequence is 14 residues long. Germline loops: CDR1 SGHRS, CDR2 YFSETQ. J was trimmed by 0 bases and V by 3 bases; bases with no gene match: 2.

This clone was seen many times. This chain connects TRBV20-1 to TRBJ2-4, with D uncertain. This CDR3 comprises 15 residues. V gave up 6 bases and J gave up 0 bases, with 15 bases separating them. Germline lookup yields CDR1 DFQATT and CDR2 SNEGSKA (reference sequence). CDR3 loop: CSAYQVRLAKNIQYF. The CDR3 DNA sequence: TGCAGTGCATACCAGGTCCGCCTAGCCAAAAACATTCAGTACTTC.

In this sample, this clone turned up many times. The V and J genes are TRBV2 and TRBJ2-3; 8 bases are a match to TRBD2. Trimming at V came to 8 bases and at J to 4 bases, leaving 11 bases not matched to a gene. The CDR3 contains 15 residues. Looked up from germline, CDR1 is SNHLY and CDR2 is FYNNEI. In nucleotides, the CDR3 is TGTGCCAGCGTTCGGCGGGAGGCGGCTGCAGATACGCAGTATTTT. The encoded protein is CASVRREAAADTQYF. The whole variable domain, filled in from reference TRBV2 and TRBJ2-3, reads EPEVTQTPSHQVTQMGQEVILRCVPISNHLYFYWYRQILGQKVEFLVSFYNNEISEKSEIFDDQFSVERPDGSNFTLKIRSTKLEDSAMYFCASVRREAAADTQYFGPGTRLTVL.

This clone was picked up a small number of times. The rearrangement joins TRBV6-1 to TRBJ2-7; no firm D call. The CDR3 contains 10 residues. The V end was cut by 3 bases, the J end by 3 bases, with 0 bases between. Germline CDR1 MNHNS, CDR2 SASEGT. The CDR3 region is CASSDYEQYF. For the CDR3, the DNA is TGTGCCAGCAGTGACTACGAGCAGTACTTC.

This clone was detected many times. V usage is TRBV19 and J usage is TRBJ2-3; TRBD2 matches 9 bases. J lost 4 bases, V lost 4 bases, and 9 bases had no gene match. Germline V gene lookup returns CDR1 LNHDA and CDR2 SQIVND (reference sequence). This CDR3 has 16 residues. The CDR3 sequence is CASSTSWSSGADTQYF. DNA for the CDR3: TGTGCCAGTAGTACTTCATGGTCTAGCGGGGCAGATACGCAGTATTTT.

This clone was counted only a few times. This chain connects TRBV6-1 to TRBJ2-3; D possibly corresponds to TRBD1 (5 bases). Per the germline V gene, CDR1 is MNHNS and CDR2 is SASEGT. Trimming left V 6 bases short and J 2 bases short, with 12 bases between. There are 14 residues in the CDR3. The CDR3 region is CASRRIGVTDTQYF. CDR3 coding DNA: TGTGCCAGCAGAAGGATAGGGGTCACAGATACGCAGTATTTT.

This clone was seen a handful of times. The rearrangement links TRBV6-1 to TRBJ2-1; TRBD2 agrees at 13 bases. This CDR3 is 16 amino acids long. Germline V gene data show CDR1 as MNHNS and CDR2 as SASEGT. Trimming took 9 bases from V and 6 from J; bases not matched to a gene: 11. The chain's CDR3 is CARNPETSGGANEQFF. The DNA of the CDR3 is TGTGCCAGAAATCCCGAAACTAGCGGGGGGGCCAATGAGCAGTTCTTC.

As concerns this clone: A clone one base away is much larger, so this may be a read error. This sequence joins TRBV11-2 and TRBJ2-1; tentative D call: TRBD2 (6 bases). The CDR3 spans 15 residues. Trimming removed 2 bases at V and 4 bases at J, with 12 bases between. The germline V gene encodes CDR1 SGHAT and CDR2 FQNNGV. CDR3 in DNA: TGTGCCAGCAGCTTACCTGCGGGATGTTACAATGAGCAGTTCTTC. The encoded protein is CASSLPAGCYNEQFF.

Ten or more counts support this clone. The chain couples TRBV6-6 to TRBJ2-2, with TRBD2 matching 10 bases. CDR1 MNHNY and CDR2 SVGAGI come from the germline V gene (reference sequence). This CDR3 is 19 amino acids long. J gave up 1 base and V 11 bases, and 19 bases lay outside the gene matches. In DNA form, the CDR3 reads TGTGCCTCACCATCGCCCGTTAGCGGGAGGAGGGAGAACACCGGGGAGCTGTTTTTT. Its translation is CASPSPVSGRRENTGELFF.

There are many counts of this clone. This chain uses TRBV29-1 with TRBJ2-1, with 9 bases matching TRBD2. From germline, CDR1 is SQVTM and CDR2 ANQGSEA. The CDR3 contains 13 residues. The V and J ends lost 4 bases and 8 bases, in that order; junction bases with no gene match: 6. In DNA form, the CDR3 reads TGCAGCGTTGTTCGAGCGGGGGGATATGAGCAGTTCTTC. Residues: CSVVRAGGYEQFF.

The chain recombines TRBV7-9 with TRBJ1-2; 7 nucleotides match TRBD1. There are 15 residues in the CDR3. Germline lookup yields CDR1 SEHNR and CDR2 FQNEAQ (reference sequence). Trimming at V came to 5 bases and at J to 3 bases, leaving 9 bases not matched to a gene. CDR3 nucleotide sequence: TGTGCCAGCAGCGTCGGGACAGCAACCTACTATGGCTACACCTTC. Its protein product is CASSVGTATYYGYTF.